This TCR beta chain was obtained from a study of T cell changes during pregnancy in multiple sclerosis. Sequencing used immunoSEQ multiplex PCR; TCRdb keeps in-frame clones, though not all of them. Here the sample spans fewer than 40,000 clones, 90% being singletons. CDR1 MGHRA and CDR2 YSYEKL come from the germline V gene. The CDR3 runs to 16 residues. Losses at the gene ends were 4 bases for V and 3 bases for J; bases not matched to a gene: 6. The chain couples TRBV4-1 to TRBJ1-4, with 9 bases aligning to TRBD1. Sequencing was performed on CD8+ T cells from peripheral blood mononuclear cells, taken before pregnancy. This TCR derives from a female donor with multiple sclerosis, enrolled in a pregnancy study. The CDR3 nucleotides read TGCGCCAGCAGCCCACCACAGGGGGCGGCTAATGAAAAACTGTTTTTT. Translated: CASSPPQGAANEKLFF.